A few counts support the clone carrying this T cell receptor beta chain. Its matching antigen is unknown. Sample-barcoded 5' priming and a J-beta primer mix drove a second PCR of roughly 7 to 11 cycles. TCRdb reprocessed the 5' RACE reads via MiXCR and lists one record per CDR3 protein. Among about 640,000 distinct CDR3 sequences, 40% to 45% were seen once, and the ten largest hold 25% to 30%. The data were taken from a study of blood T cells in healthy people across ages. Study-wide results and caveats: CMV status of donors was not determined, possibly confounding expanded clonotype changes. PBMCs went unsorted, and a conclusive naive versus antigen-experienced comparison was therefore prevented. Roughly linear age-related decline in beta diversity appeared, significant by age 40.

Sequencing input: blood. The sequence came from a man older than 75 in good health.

Here the CDR3 reads CASSQDQEYEQFF. Written as DNA, the CDR3 is TGTGCCAGCAGCCAAGATCAGGAATATGAGCAGTTCTTC. The genes are TRBV4-2 and TRBJ2-1; D unclear. Trimming removed 0 bases from V and 8 bases from J, with 8 bases in between. The CDR3 covers 13 residues. Germline CDR1 reads LGHNA; CDR2 reads YNFKEQ.